The present T cell receptor beta chain was sequenced within a study of blood T cells in healthy people across ages. Study-wide results and limits: Diversity of TCR beta per million T cells declined in a roughly linear way with age.

The authors drew about 9.5 milliliters of peripheral blood from each donor. Alongside a J-beta primer mix, a sample-barcoded 5' primer served in a second PCR lasting about 7 to 12 cycles. Each cDNA molecule received a tag from a template-switch adaptor that had 12 random nucleotides. Every sample returned 2.5 million or more CDR3-containing paired-end reads. One entry per CDR3 protein, called by TCRdb with MiXCR from the 5' RACE reads. Of 650,000 to 900,000 distinct CDR3 sequences listed, around 62% are singletons. Comments on this clonotype: Its antigen is still unknown.

Germline CDR1 is SGHTA and CDR2 is FQGTGA. The CDR3 contains 16 residues. Trimming removed 5 bases from V and 0 bases from J; junction bases left unmatched: 3. The chain is built from TRBV7-3 and TRBJ2-3, with 12 bases lining up with TRBD2. Specimen: blood. The receptor was isolated from a man aged 30 to 45 in good health. CDR3 bases: TGTGCCAGCAGCGCCGGGACTAGCGGGAGCACAGATACGCAGTATTTT. Its protein is CASSAGTSGSTDTQYF.